This T cell receptor (beta chain) comes out of a study of beta chain features in type 1 diabetes. Of the isolated RNA, all was reverse transcribed, and so the sequenced material was expressed TCRB transcripts. The table came from immunoSEQ multiplex PCR; TCRdb's copy has only in-frame clones and leaves some out. The table has 130,000 to 150,000 clones, around 9.3% seen once. Trimming cost V 4 bases and J 4 bases, with 16 bases left between them. CDR1 is SQVTM and CDR2 is ANQGSEA in the germline V gene. The CDR3 is 14 residues long. This TCR was sampled from a man in his late teens or twenties in good health. The sample was naive CD4+ T cells from blood. J is TRBJ1-2 and V is TRBV29-1, with a possible D match to TRBD1 (6 bases). CDR3 bases: TGCAGCGTTGCACCTCCCGGGACATTCTATGGCTACACCTTC. Residues: CSVAPPGTFYGYTF.